A selection of T cell receptor beta chains follows, all from one sample in a study of T-cell reconstitution after alpha-beta-depleted transplantation in children. Via MiXCR, TCRdb re-called the PCR reads, giving one row per CDR3 protein. The top ten hold about 20% of the sample, which has 100,000 or so distinct CDR3 sequences, around 15% seen once. Source: PBMCs, mostly from graft donor cells, taken 180 days after TCRalphabeta/CD19-depleted stem cell transplant. The receptors were sampled from a male patient aged 2 to 9 who had a stem cell transplant for acute lymphoblastic leukemia, so the T cells may come from the graft donor. CDR3s include the opening cysteine and the closing phenylalanine or tryptophan. The D gene is left open where the match is weak. Expanded clones get a size class; other rows say once, few or many, or leave the size out.

d_call,j_call,v_call,clone_size,cdr3_nt,cdr3_aa
NA,TRBJ2-3,TRBV12-3/TRBV12-4,many,TGTGCCAGCACCCGAGTCAGTGCTAGCACAGATACGCAGTATTTT,CASTRVSASTDTQYF
NA,TRBJ1-2,TRBV27,few,TGTGCCAGCAGTCCCCCCGGGTCTTTATTCTATGGCTACACCTTC,CASSPPGSLFYGYTF
NA,TRBJ2-5,TRBV21-1,few,TGTGCCAGCAGCAACCCCGGGCGGGGCCTCGATGCGGAGACCCAGTACTTC,CASSNPGRGLDAETQYF
TRBD2,TRBJ2-1,TRBV20-1,NA,TGCAGTGCTAGGGACCGAATAGCGGGGGGTGGTGATGAGCAGTTCTTC,CSARDRIAGGGDEQFF
NA,TRBJ2-7,TRBV7-9,NA,TGTGCCAGCAGCTTAGGACCGGGACACCTCTACGAGCAGTACTTC,CASSLGPGHLYEQYF
TRBD1,TRBJ2-7,TRBV20-1,few,TGCAGTGCCCACGGACAGGCCTCCTACGAGCAGTACTTC,CSAHGQASYEQYF
NA,TRBJ1-1,TRBV4-2,many,TGTGCCAGCAGCCAGGGGATTAGCACTGAAGCTTTCTTT,CASSQGISTEAFF
NA,TRBJ2-1,TRBV20-1,few,TGCAGTGCTATCCGGGACGCGGGGCATGAGCAGTTCTTC,CSAIRDAGHEQFF
TRBD2,TRBJ2-3,TRBV27,once,TGTGCCAGCAGCCGGACTAGCGGTGTCACAGATACGCAGTATTTT,CASSRTSGVTDTQYF
NA,TRBJ2-7,TRBV7-2,few,TGTGCCAGCAGCAAGACCGGACAGCCCACCTACGAGCAGTACTTC,CASSKTGQPTYEQYF
TRBD2,TRBJ2-3,TRBV7-6,few,TGTGCCAGCAGCCCCCGGGGGGTAGCGGGGGGCACAGATACGCAGTATTTT,CASSPRGVAGGTDTQYF
TRBD1,TRBJ1-2,TRBV7-2,few,TGTGCCAGCAGCTTAGCAATAGGGGGCTTCGGCTACACCTTC,CASSLAIGGFGYTF
NA,TRBJ2-5,TRBV7-2,many,TGTGCCAGCAGCTCAACCCTAGCTGGGGAGACCCAGTACTTC,CASSSTLAGETQYF
TRBD2,TRBJ2-7,TRBV27,NA,TGTGCCAGCAGAGTTAGCGGGGGCCCCTCCTACGAGCAGTACTTC,CASRVSGGPSYEQYF
NA,TRBJ2-2,TRBV12-3/TRBV12-4,NA,TGTGCCAGCAGGGAGGGGGAAAACACCGGGGAGCTGTTTTTT,CASREGENTGELFF
NA,TRBJ1-1,TRBV3-1,NA,TGTGCCAGCAGCCAAGTGGGAGTTGTCACTGAAGCTTTCTTT,CASSQVGVVTEAFF
TRBD2,TRBJ2-5,TRBV28,few,TGTGCCAGCAGCCGACTAGCGGGGGCCCGCTTGTACCAAGAGACCCAGTACTTC,CASSRLAGARLYQETQYF
NA,TRBJ1-1,TRBV5-1,few,TGCGCCAGCAGCTTAAACGAAGGTTCTAACACTGAAGCTTTCTTT,CASSLNEGSNTEAFF
NA,TRBJ1-1,TRBV20-1,once,TGCAGTGCATGTCCACGGTACGCTGAAGCTTTCTTT,CSACPRYAEAFF
TRBD1,TRBJ1-1,TRBV7-9,many,TGTGCCAGCAGCTCTACCCAAATCGGGACAGGGAAAACTGAAGCTTTCTTT,CASSSTQIGTGKTEAFF
NA,TRBJ2-5,TRBV18,NA,TGTGCCAGCTCACCTGCGCTGTCAGAGACCCAGTACTTC,CASSPALSETQYF
TRBD2,TRBJ2-5,TRBV20-1,few,TGCAGTGCTAGGGGGGGGAACGGGGAGACCCAGTACTTC,CSARGGNGETQYF
TRBD2,TRBJ2-2,TRBV6-1,few,TGTGCCAGCACCCCAATAGGGACTAGCGGGGGGGTGAACACCGGGGAGCTGTTTTTT,CASTPIGTSGGVNTGELFF
TRBD1,TRBJ1-2,TRBV6-6,few,TGTGCCAGCAGCCCGGACAGGGGCGCTGGCTACACCTTC,CASSPDRGAGYTF
NA,TRBJ2-3,TRBV12-3/TRBV12-4,few,TGTGCCAGCAGGAATATTCGGGGAGGGGGGACGCAGTATTTT,CASRNIRGGGTQYF
NA,TRBJ2-7,TRBV27,few,TGTGCCAGCAGTTTAAGGGGGTTGGGAGCCTACGAGCAGTACTTC,CASSLRGLGAYEQYF
NA,TRBJ1-1,TRBV6-1,NA,TGTGCCAGCAGACCTACCCCAGGGGTAGGCACTGAAGCTTTCTTT,CASRPTPGVGTEAFF
NA,TRBJ2-3,TRBV7-2,medium-sized,TGTGCCAGCAGCTTAGGCGGCTACGCTTCCACAGATACGCAGTATTTT,CASSLGGYASTDTQYF
NA,TRBJ1-1,TRBV20-1,many,TGCAGTGCGCTCTCGAACACTGAAGCTTTCTTT,CSALSNTEAFF
TRBD1,TRBJ2-3,TRBV12-3/TRBV12-4,few,TGTGCCAGCAATATCGCTAGGGACAGTAGCACAGATACGCAGTATTTT,CASNIARDSSTDTQYF
NA,TRBJ2-5,TRBV7-2,NA,TGTGCCAGCAGCTTAGTTCGAATAGTAGGGGTCGGGGAGACCCAGTACTTC,CASSLVRIVGVGETQYF